These 27 T cell receptor beta chains share one sample of origin, sequenced in a study of identical twins. TCRdb re-called the 5' RACE reads through MiXCR, storing one row per CDR3 protein. Seen here are hundreds of thousands of distinct CDR3 sequences, 20% to 25% observed once, and the top ten hold 2.9%. The sample was also reused in another study, on T cells expressing NK-cell markers.

Specimen: CD4+ T cells sorted from blood. These TCRs come from a woman aged 18-29 years in good health.

As concerns this clonotype: Mismatch with germline at one junction end may stem from a read error. This sequence joins TRBV7-7 and TRBJ2-5; D might be TRBD2 (5 bases). The CDR3 sequence is 14 residues long. Germline-derived CDR1 and CDR2 are SSHAT and FNYEAQ (reference sequence). In DNA form, the CDR3 reads TGTGCTAGCAGCTATGCGGGCCCGAGAGAGACCCAGTACTTC. Translation: CASSYAGPRETQYF.

This clonotype was counted a few times. The rearrangement links TRBV10-3 to TRBJ2-7, with 10 bases matching TRBD2. The CDR3 has 14 residues. V shed 11 bases, J shed 2 bases, and the junction held 9 bases outside the gene matches. Germline V gene data show CDR1 as ENHRY and CDR2 as SYGVKD. CDR3: CAVKTSGVTYEQYF. In DNA, the CDR3 is TGTGCCGTAAAAACTAGCGGGGTAACCTACGAGCAGTACTTC.

This rearrangement joins TRBV20-1 to TRBJ2-7; no firm D call. CDR1 DFQATT and CDR2 SNEGSKA come from the germline V gene (reference sequence). V was clipped by 1 base and J by 3 bases, with 4 bases between them. The CDR3 contains 11 residues. The CDR3 region is CSARVGYEQYF. Here the CDR3 DNA reads TGCAGTGCTAGAGTGGGCTACGAGCAGTACTTC.

This clonotype has ten or more counts. The gene calls are TRBV3-1 and TRBJ2-2; D might be TRBD1 (5 bases). The CDR3 is made up of 14 amino acids. CDR1 is LGHDT, CDR2 YNNKEL, per germline (reference sequence). The V end lost 4 bases, the J end lost 7 bases, and 13 bases lay between the germline ends. The CDR3 sequence: CASSPPTVGGELFF. CDR3 DNA: TGTGCCAGCAGCCCGCCGACAGTCGGCGGGGAGCTGTTTTTT. Full variable domain (rest looked up from reference TRBV3-1 and TRBJ2-2): DTAVSQTPKYLVTQMGNDKSIKCEQNLGHDTMYWYKQDSKKFLKIMFSYNNKELIINETVPNRFSPKSPDKAHLNLHINSLELGDSAVYFCASSPPTVGGELFFGEGSRLTVL.

The V call is TRBV29-1, the J call TRBJ2-1; 7 bases agree with TRBD1. The CDR3 length is 14 residues. CDR1 is SQVTM, CDR2 ANQGSEA, per germline. V was pared by 2 bases and J by 8 bases, with 9 bases of the junction left unmatched. The CDR3 bases are TGCAGCGTTGAAAACCTGTGGACAGGCGATGAGCAGTTCTTC. Translated: CSVENLWTGDEQFF.

This clonotype was detected a few times. V is TRBV7-6 and J is TRBJ2-5; 9 bases map to TRBD2. The CDR3 spans 18 residues. CDR1 SGHVS and CDR2 FNYEAQ come from the germline V gene. The ends lost 5 bases at V and 2 bases at J; junction bases unmatched: 15. CDR3 residues: CASSGGGTSYGRQETQYF. The CDR3 DNA reads TGTGCCAGCAGCGGTGGCGGGACTAGCTATGGGCGGCAAGAGACCCAGTACTTC.

This clonotype was counted a few times. This chain joins TRBV7-9 and TRBJ2-7; D gene ambiguous. The V end lost 10 bases, the J end lost 2 bases, and 9 bases lay between the germline ends. This CDR3 spans 11 amino acids. Per germline, CDR1 SEHNR and CDR2 FQNEAQ (reference sequence). In DNA form, the CDR3 reads TGTGCCATTCAAACAGCCTACGAGCAGTACTTC. Translated: CAIQTAYEQYF.

The chain uses TRBV6-1 and TRBJ2-6; 7 bases agree with TRBD1. Germline V gene data show CDR1 as MNHNS and CDR2 as SASEGT. This CDR3 comprises 14 residues. V trimming: 8 bases; J trimming: 3 bases; junction bases outside the gene matches: 4. The CDR3 nucleotides are TGTGCCAGCGCAGGGGGTTATGGGGCCAACGTCCTGACTTTC. Amino acids: CASAGGYGANVLTF.

The table lists this clonotype with a few counts. The V gene is TRBV3-1, the J gene TRBJ2-3, with 7 bases lining up with TRBD2. The junction had 6 bases not matched to a gene; V was cut back by 0 bases and J by 6 bases. Germline V gives CDR1 LGHDT, CDR2 YNNKEL (reference sequence). This CDR3 is built from 15 residues. The DNA of the CDR3 is TGTGCCAGCAGCCAAGACCCCCGAGCGGGGGATACGCAGTATTTT. Translation: CASSQDPRAGDTQYF.

In this sample, this clonotype turned up a few times. The chain combines TRBV4-3 with TRBJ2-1; D is unresolved. The germline V and J ends were trimmed by 2 bases and 6 bases, with 11 bases remaining between them. Germline-derived CDR1 and CDR2 are LGHNA and YSLEER. This CDR3 has 14 residues. The CDR3 here is CASSQRYIGNEQFF. CDR3 DNA sequence: TGCGCCAGCAGCCAAAGGTACATCGGCAATGAGCAGTTCTTC.

The chain recombines TRBV20-1 with TRBJ2-7; D uncertain. V was clipped by 3 bases and J by 1 base, with 16 bases between them. Germline assignment: CDR1 DFQATT and CDR2 SNEGSKA (reference sequence). The CDR3 has 15 residues. CDR3 amino acids: CSARPRAGLSYEQYF. The CDR3 coding sequence is TGCAGTGCTAGGCCTCGGGCAGGCCTATCCTACGAGCAGTACTTC.

The chain couples TRBV12-3 or TRBV12-4 to TRBJ2-4, with a possible D match to TRBD2 (6 bases). CDR3 length: 14 residues. V was shortened by 5 bases and J by 11 bases, with 19 bases between the two germline ends. CDR3 sequence reads: CASSDSGLGPFQYF. The CDR3 DNA reads TGTGCCAGCAGTGACTCGGGACTGGGCCCGTTTCAGTACTTC.

The rearrangement uses TRBV29-1 and TRBJ1-1; no definite D call. Looked up from germline, CDR1 is SQVTM and CDR2 is ANQGSEA. The CDR3 extends over 16 amino acids. V shed 6 bases and J shed 0 bases, with 20 bases lying between them. The CDR3 nucleotides read TGCAGCGTCCCAGGCCCAACCTTCACAATGAACACTGAAGCTTTCTTT. Encoded protein: CSVPGPTFTMNTEAFF. Using reference TRBV29-1 and TRBJ1-1 for the parts outside the CDR3, the full variable domain is SAVISQKPSRDICQRGTSLTIQCQVDSQVTMMFWYRQQPGQSLTLIATANQGSEATYESGFVIDKFPISRPNLTFSTLTVSNMSPEDSSIYLCSVPGPTFTMNTEAFFGQGTRLTVV.

V and J are TRBV24-1 and TRBJ2-1; D not certain. The V end lost 5 bases, the J end lost 0 bases, and 10 bases lay between the germline ends. The CDR3 runs to 15 residues. The germline gives CDR1 KGHDR, CDR2 SFDVKD. The CDR3 region is CATSGTESSYNEQFF. The CDR3 DNA is TGTGCCACCAGTGGGACCGAGAGCTCCTACAATGAGCAGTTCTTC.

This chain uses TRBV3-1 with TRBJ1-1; 7 positions agree with TRBD1. The CDR3 spans 14 residues. Unmatched junction bases numbered 4, after V lost 6 bases and J lost 0 bases. Germline assignment: CDR1 LGHDT and CDR2 YNNKEL (reference sequence). DNA for the CDR3: TGTGCCAGCAGACTAGACAGGGTGAACACTGAAGCTTTCTTT. It specifies CASRLDRVNTEAFF.

This clonotype showed up just a few times. This chain links TRBV3-1 with TRBJ2-3; 8 bases line up with TRBD2. In germline, CDR1 is LGHDT, CDR2 YNNKEL (reference sequence). The CDR3 length is 16 residues. Trimming cost V 3 bases and J 4 bases; bases outside gene matches: 9. CDR3: CASSHGGESTPDTQYF. The CDR3 nucleotides read TGTGCCAGCAGCCACGGGGGGGAGTCCACCCCAGATACGCAGTATTTT.

The table lists this clonotype with a count of one. The chain uses TRBV5-5 and TRBJ2-1; D gene ambiguous. CDR1 SGHKS and CDR2 YYEKEE come from the germline V gene (reference sequence). The CDR3 length is 12 residues. Trimming cost V 1 base and J 8 bases, with 7 bases left between them. CDR3 amino acids: CASSLSGDEQFF. DNA of the CDR3: TGTGCCAGCAGCTTGTCAGGCGATGAGCAGTTCTTC. Full variable domain (missing parts from reference TRBV5-5 and TRBJ2-1): DAGVTQSPTHLIKTRGQQVTLRCSPISGHKSVSWYQQVLGQGPQFIFQYYEKEERGRGNFPDRFSARQFPNYSSELNVNALLLGDSALYLCASSLSGDEQFFGPGTRLTVL.

The V call is TRBV4-3, the J call TRBJ2-7; D gene unclear. The CDR3 sequence is 14 residues long. V was pared by 1 base and J by 3 bases, with 10 bases between. The germline V gene has CDR1 LGHNA and CDR2 YSLEER. CDR3 coding DNA: TGCGCCAGCAGCCAAGTGTCCGGAGACTACGAGCAGTACTTC. Amino acid sequence: CASSQVSGDYEQYF.

This clonotype was seen only a few times. The chain uses TRBV9 and TRBJ2-3; tentatively, D is TRBD2 (6 bases). The germline V gene encodes CDR1 SGDLS and CDR2 YYNGEE. Deletions cut 3 bases from V and 13 bases from J, with 15 bases between. The CDR3 length is 12 residues. The CDR3 reads CASSARGPKKYF. For the CDR3, the DNA is TGTGCCAGCAGCGCGCGGGGCCCCAAAAAGTATTTT. Drawing the rest from reference TRBV9 and TRBJ2-3, the complete variable domain is DSGVTQTPKHLITATGQRVTLRCSPRSGDLSVYWYQQSLDQGLQFLIQYYNGEERAKGNILERFSAQQFPDLHSELNLSSLELGDSALYFCASSARGPKKYFGPGTRLTVL.

The chain uses TRBV18 and TRBJ2-7, with TRBD2 matching over 9 bases. This CDR3 region has 16 residues. Germline trimming cut 1 base from V and 2 bases from J; bases unmatched to any gene: 6. Germline-derived CDR1 and CDR2 are KGHSH and LQKENI. Written as DNA, the CDR3 is TGTGCCAGCTCACCACTGAGCGGGAGGACCACCTACGAGCAGTACTTC. Amino acid sequence: CASSPLSGRTTYEQYF.

The chain recombines TRBV4-3 with TRBJ1-1; 7 nucleotides agree with TRBD1. This CDR3 spans 14 amino acids. Trimming took 4 bases from V and 5 from J; bases not matched to a gene: 7. Germline V CDR1 and CDR2: LGHNA, YSLEER. The CDR3: CASSREDRTTEAFF. The CDR3, as DNA: TGCGCCAGCAGCCGGGAGGACAGGACAACTGAAGCTTTCTTT.

There are a few counts of this clonotype. The chain combines TRBV12-3 or TRBV12-4 with TRBJ2-7, with a tentative D call TRBD1 (6 bases). V was shortened by 7 bases and J by 9 bases, with 19 bases between the two germline ends. The CDR3 is 13 amino acids. The CDR3: CASTQGRSQGQYF. The CDR3 bases are TGTGCCAGCACCCAGGGCCGCTCACAGGGGCAGTACTTC.

The rearrangement links TRBV6-1 to TRBJ2-1, with a tentative D call TRBD2 (6 bases). The V end lost 4 bases, the J end lost 6 bases, and 16 bases lay between the germline ends. The CDR3 loop spans 15 amino acids. CDR1 is MNHNS and CDR2 is SASEGT in the germline V gene. The CDR3 loop reads CASSGRSGRSNEQFF. The CDR3 DNA sequence: TGTGCCAGCAGTGGCCGATCCGGGAGAAGCAATGAGCAGTTCTTC.

The rearrangement uses TRBV25-1 and TRBJ1-1; 10 bases agree with TRBD1. CDR3 length: 14 amino acids. The germline CDR1 and CDR2 sequences are MGHDK and SYGVNS. Germline trimming cut 6 bases from V and 6 bases from J; bases unmatched to any gene: 7. The CDR3 DNA is TGTGCCAGCAGACTGACAGGGGGCGGTGCTGAAGCTTTCTTT. It specifies CASRLTGGGAEAFF. Based on the CDR3 plus reference TRBV25-1 and TRBJ1-1, the full variable domain is EADIYQTPRYLVIGTGKKITLECSQTMGHDKMYWYQQDPGMELHLIHYSYGVNSTEKGDLSSESTVSRIRTEHFPLTLESARPSHTSQYLCASRLTGGGAEAFFGQGTRLTVV.

The chain recombines TRBV6-1 with TRBJ1-5; D possibly corresponds to TRBD1 (6 bases). The germline CDR1 and CDR2 sequences are MNHNS and SASEGT. V lost 6 bases and J lost 5, with 17 bases in between. The length of the CDR3 is 15 residues. This chain's CDR3 is CASSSTGTNYQPQHF. CDR3 DNA sequence: TGTGCCAGCAGCTCTACCGGGACAAATTATCAGCCCCAGCATTTT.

This clonotype appeared many times. The rearrangement joins TRBV5-6 to TRBJ2-7, with TRBD1 matching over 10 bases. The CDR3 length is 15 residues. Trimming took 4 bases from V and 1 from J; bases not matched to a gene: 5. Germline V gene lookup returns CDR1 SGHDT and CDR2 YYEEEE. This CDR3 reads CASSRRDRGSYEQYF. The CDR3 DNA reads TGTGCCAGCAGCCGAAGGGACAGGGGATCCTACGAGCAGTACTTC.

The chain joins TRBV29-1 to TRBJ2-5, with 10 bases aligning to TRBD2. CDR3 length equals 13 residues. With V trimmed by 3 bases and J by 3 bases, 1 base remained unmatched. In germline, CDR1 is SQVTM, CDR2 ANQGSEA. CDR3 sequence reads: CSVELAGEETQYF. In nucleotides, the CDR3 is TGCAGCGTTGAGCTAGCGGGAGAAGAGACCCAGTACTTC. The variable domain in full, with the rest retrieved from reference TRBV29-1 and TRBJ2-5, is SAVISQKPSRDICQRGTSLTIQCQVDSQVTMMFWYRQQPGQSLTLIATANQGSEATYESGFVIDKFPISRPNLTFSTLTVSNMSPEDSSIYLCSVELAGEETQYFGPGTRLLVL.